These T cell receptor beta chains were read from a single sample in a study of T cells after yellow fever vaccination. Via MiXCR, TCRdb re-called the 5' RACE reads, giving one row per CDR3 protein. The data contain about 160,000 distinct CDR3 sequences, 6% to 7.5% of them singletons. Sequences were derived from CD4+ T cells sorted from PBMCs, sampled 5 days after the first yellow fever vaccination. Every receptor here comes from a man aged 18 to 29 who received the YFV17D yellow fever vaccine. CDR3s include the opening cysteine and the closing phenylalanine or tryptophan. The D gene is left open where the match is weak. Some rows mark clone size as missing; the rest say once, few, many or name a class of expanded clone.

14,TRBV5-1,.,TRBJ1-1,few,TGCGCCAGCAGCTTGGTGGCAGGGGATATACGAGCTTTCTTT,CASSLVAGDIRAFF
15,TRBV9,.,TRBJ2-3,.,TGTGCCAGCAGCGTAGCTACAGGGACTACAGATACGCAGTATTTT,CASSVATGTTDTQYF
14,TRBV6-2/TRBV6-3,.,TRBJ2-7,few,TGTGCCAGCAGTCCTGACGGGCGAACGTACGAGCAGTACTTC,CASSPDGRTYEQYF
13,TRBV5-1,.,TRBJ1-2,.,TGCGCCAGCAGTGCCGTACCCTCCTATGGCTACACCTTC,CASSAVPSYGYTF
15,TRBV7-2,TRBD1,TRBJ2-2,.,TGTGCCAGCAGCCCTTGGACAGGGAACACCGGGGAGCTGTTTTTT,CASSPWTGNTGELFF
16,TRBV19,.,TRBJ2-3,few,TGTGCCAGTAGTGAAAGAGGTGGGGCAGTCACAGATACGCAGTATTTT,CASSERGGAVTDTQYF
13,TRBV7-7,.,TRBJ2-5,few,TGTGCCAGCAGCTTGACCACAACGGAGACCCAGTACTTC,CASSLTTTETQYF
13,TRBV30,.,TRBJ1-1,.,TGTGCCTGGACCGACGGGGGGGACACTGAAGCTTTCTTT,CAWTDGGDTEAFF
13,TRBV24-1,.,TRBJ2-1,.,TGTGCCACCAGTGTCTTGGACGGCAATGAGCAGTTCTTC,CATSVLDGNEQFF
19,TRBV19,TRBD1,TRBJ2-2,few,TGTGCCAGTAATCCCGGGACAGGGTTTTTTTCAACGAACACCGGGGAGCTGTTTTTT,CASNPGTGFFSTNTGELFF
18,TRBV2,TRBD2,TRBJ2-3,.,TGTGCCCTCAGTTTTTTAAGCGGGGGGTTAACCGGCACAGATACGCAGTATTTT,CALSFLSGGLTGTDTQYF
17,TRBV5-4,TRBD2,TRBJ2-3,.,TGTGCCAGCAGCTTAGACCAGCCGGGACTAGCCGGAGATACGCAGTATTTT,CASSLDQPGLAGDTQYF
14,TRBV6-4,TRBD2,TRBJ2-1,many,TGTGCCAGCAGTGAGGGACTAGCGGGGCATGAGCAGTTCTTC,CASSEGLAGHEQFF
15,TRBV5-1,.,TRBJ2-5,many,TGCGCCAGCAGCTCGCCTGGGGGGACACAAGAGACCCAGTACTTC,CASSSPGGTQETQYF
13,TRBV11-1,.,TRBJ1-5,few,TGTGCCAGCAGCTTCCGGGAGGGTCAGCCCCAGCATTTT,CASSFREGQPQHF
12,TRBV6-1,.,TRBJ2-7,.,TGTGCCAGCAGTGACAAATACTACGAGCAGTACTTC,CASSDKYYEQYF
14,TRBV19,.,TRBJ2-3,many,TGTGCCAGTAGTGTACAGAGATTCACAGATACGCAGTATTTT,CASSVQRFTDTQYF
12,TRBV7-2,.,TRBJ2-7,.,TGTGCCAGCAGCTTAGTTGTCTACGAGCAGTACTTC,CASSLVVYEQYF
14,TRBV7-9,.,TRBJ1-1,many,TGTGCCAGCAGCTTAGGGCAGTCTAACACTGAAGCTTTCTTT,CASSLGQSNTEAFF
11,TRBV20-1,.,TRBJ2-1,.,TGCAGTGCTTCGGGCTCGACCGAAAGGTTCTTC,CSASGSTERFF